Given below is one TCR beta chain in context. The sample comes from a study of blood T cell repertoires in COVID-19. Study in general: Material from acute and convalescent COVID-19 was sourced from the United States, Italy and Spain.

CDR3 length equals 15 residues. The repertoire was sequenced with immunoSEQ multiplex PCR; TCRdb's copy has only in-frame clones and lacks some. The table lists about 240,000 clones, more than 75% of them singletons. The study drew participants aged about 18 to 89 years from about two dozen US areas. Participant-reported clinical history was the basis for cohort assignment. The sample comprised PBMCs or T cells enriched from blood (not recorded which). The receptor was derived from a woman between 35 and 50 years old with acute COVID-19. This rearrangement joins TRBV21-1 to TRBJ2-1; TRBD1 was called by the table and not checked on the DNA. TRBV21-1 is flagged as a pseudogene. The CDR3 region has the DNA TGTGCCAGCAGCATATGGAAAAGACAGGGCAATGAGCAGTTCTTC. It encodes CASSIWKRQGNEQFF.